The rows below give T cell receptor beta chains drawn from one sample of a study of blood T cells in healthy people across ages. In TCRdb, the 5' RACE reads were re-called with MiXCR into one record per CDR3 protein. The sample lists approximately 850,000 distinct CDR3 sequences; 58% were seen once. The sequencing sample was made of blood. The receptors were sampled from a man younger than 45 in good health. Each CDR3 is given without its conserved first and last residue. Rows may omit the clone size; those that give it use once, few, many or a size class.

J gene: TRBJ1-2
clone size: -
V gene: TRBV18
CDR3 length: 12
CDR3 protein: ASSPPWGGRGYT

J gene: TRBJ2-5
clone size: -
V gene: TRBV30
CDR3 length: 12
CDR3 protein: AWSVLAGTETQY

J gene: TRBJ2-1
clone size: -
V gene: TRBV29-1
CDR3 length: 14
CDR3 protein: SVWAPLLGSVNEQF

J gene: TRBJ2-6
clone size: -
V gene: TRBV7-9
CDR3 length: 16
CDR3 protein: ASSFPGQGTSGANVLT

J gene: TRBJ1-1
clone size: few
V gene: TRBV13
CDR3 length: 12
CDR3 protein: ASSPEVAYNEAF

J gene: TRBJ2-5
clone size: -
V gene: TRBV20-1
CDR3 length: 11
CDR3 protein: SAVPAGGETQY

J gene: TRBJ2-1
clone size: -
V gene: TRBV5-1
CDR3 length: 11
CDR3 protein: ASSFDGDYEQF

J gene: TRBJ2-1
clone size: -
V gene: TRBV20-1
CDR3 length: 13
CDR3 protein: SARPLAGARDEQF

J gene: TRBJ2-1
clone size: -
V gene: TRBV2
CDR3 length: 12
CDR3 protein: ASSAGGGNNEQF

J gene: TRBJ1-6
clone size: few
V gene: TRBV28
CDR3 length: 15
CDR3 protein: ASIGELQGQFNSPLH

J gene: TRBJ2-5
clone size: -
V gene: TRBV7-2
CDR3 length: 12
CDR3 protein: ASSSRSRAMEQY

J gene: TRBJ1-6
clone size: -
V gene: TRBV28
CDR3 length: 12
CDR3 protein: ASPRGRRLSPLH

J gene: TRBJ1-6
clone size: few
V gene: TRBV5-1
CDR3 length: 13
CDR3 protein: ASSLDPSTNSPLH

J gene: -
clone size: few
V gene: TRBV20-1
CDR3 length: 13
CDR3 protein: SARDPGRREETQY

J gene: TRBJ1-5
clone size: few
V gene: TRBV3-1
CDR3 length: 11
CDR3 protein: ASSQQGYQPQH

J gene: TRBJ2-1
clone size: -
V gene: TRBV24-1
CDR3 length: 12
CDR3 protein: ATSGAGGSNEQF

J gene: TRBJ1-2
clone size: -
V gene: TRBV3-1
CDR3 length: 14
CDR3 protein: ASSHPWDGVNYGYT

J gene: TRBJ2-7
clone size: -
V gene: TRBV20-1
CDR3 length: 13
CDR3 protein: SAPGGRTDKYEQY

J gene: TRBJ1-4
clone size: -
V gene: TRBV6-5
CDR3 length: 10
CDR3 protein: ASSPGLEKLF

J gene: TRBJ2-1
clone size: -
V gene: TRBV10-3
CDR3 length: 12
CDR3 protein: AISDGLAGDEQF

J gene: TRBJ2-1
clone size: -
V gene: TRBV20-1
CDR3 length: 12
CDR3 protein: SASPPGGYNEQF

J gene: TRBJ1-1
clone size: -
V gene: TRBV6-1
CDR3 length: 12
CDR3 protein: ASSEVETYTEAF

J gene: TRBJ2-3
clone size: -
V gene: TRBV5-1
CDR3 length: 13
CDR3 protein: ASSGDRGPKDTQY

J gene: TRBJ2-3
clone size: -
V gene: TRBV29-1
CDR3 length: 12
CDR3 protein: SAADHLGTDTQY

J gene: TRBJ2-5
clone size: -
V gene: TRBV6-2/TRBV6-3
CDR3 length: 12
CDR3 protein: ASSYSNRGETQY

J gene: TRBJ2-5
clone size: -
V gene: TRBV7-9
CDR3 length: 10
CDR3 protein: ASSNGGETQY

J gene: TRBJ2-5
clone size: -
V gene: TRBV11-2
CDR3 length: 13
CDR3 protein: ASGTGEAAPETQY

J gene: TRBJ1-5
clone size: -
V gene: TRBV20-1
CDR3 length: 13
CDR3 protein: SALKGAYSNQPQH

J gene: TRBJ2-7
clone size: many
V gene: TRBV10-3
CDR3 length: 12
CDR3 protein: AISRDRGSVEQY

J gene: TRBJ2-7
clone size: -
V gene: TRBV5-5
CDR3 length: 14
CDR3 protein: ASSWGDGGPTYEQY

J gene: TRBJ1-2
clone size: -
V gene: TRBV6-5
CDR3 length: 12
CDR3 protein: ASSYSTGYYGYT

J gene: TRBJ2-1
clone size: -
V gene: TRBV7-9
CDR3 length: 14
CDR3 protein: ASSSSGGRGYNEQF

J gene: TRBJ2-7
clone size: few
V gene: TRBV6-4
CDR3 length: 13
CDR3 protein: ASSAQYGGSYEQY

J gene: TRBJ1-2
clone size: -
V gene: TRBV20-1
CDR3 length: 10
CDR3 protein: SARPVQSGYT

J gene: TRBJ2-1
clone size: few
V gene: TRBV7-9
CDR3 length: 17
CDR3 protein: ASKGQGLAGGSSYNEQF

J gene: TRBJ1-3
clone size: -
V gene: TRBV6-1
CDR3 length: 15
CDR3 protein: ASSSNMGQGSGNTIY

J gene: TRBJ2-1
clone size: -
V gene: TRBV7-2
CDR3 length: 13
CDR3 protein: ASSLTSGSNNEQF

J gene: TRBJ2-5
clone size: few
V gene: TRBV29-1
CDR3 length: 13
CDR3 protein: SVKVGWQGQETQY

J gene: TRBJ2-3
clone size: -
V gene: TRBV5-1
CDR3 length: 11
CDR3 protein: ASSSPALDTQY

J gene: TRBJ2-1
clone size: -
V gene: TRBV6-1
CDR3 length: 13
CDR3 protein: ASSEVAGFYNEQF

J gene: TRBJ1-1
clone size: -
V gene: TRBV6-5
CDR3 length: 10
CDR3 protein: ASSTRTREAF

J gene: TRBJ2-7
clone size: -
V gene: TRBV7-2
CDR3 length: 15
CDR3 protein: ASSPRLAGPSSYEQY

J gene: TRBJ2-3
clone size: few
V gene: TRBV2
CDR3 length: 12
CDR3 protein: ARQAGGGTDTQY

J gene: -
clone size: -
V gene: TRBV15
CDR3 length: 13
CDR3 protein: ATSRSLAGPETQY

J gene: TRBJ2-1
clone size: -
V gene: TRBV7-2
CDR3 length: 13
CDR3 protein: ASSVEIGDQGWRF

J gene: TRBJ2-5
clone size: -
V gene: TRBV20-1
CDR3 length: 11
CDR3 protein: SARTEGLETQY

J gene: TRBJ2-7
clone size: few
V gene: TRBV9
CDR3 length: 11
CDR3 protein: ASSGGTSYEQY

J gene: TRBJ2-1
clone size: once
V gene: TRBV9
CDR3 length: 14
CDR3 protein: ASSPLSGSGFAEQF

J gene: TRBJ1-6
clone size: -
V gene: TRBV12-3/TRBV12-4
CDR3 length: 12
CDR3 protein: ASSFDRVDSPLH

J gene: TRBJ2-7
clone size: -
V gene: TRBV5-4
CDR3 length: 13
CDR3 protein: ASSWGAGLAGEQY

J gene: TRBJ2-4
clone size: -
V gene: TRBV28
CDR3 length: 15
CDR3 protein: ASSFWLLQGSVDIQY

J gene: TRBJ1-5
clone size: -
V gene: TRBV28
CDR3 length: 13
CDR3 protein: AAQPRTGGNQPQH

J gene: TRBJ2-7
clone size: few
V gene: TRBV20-1
CDR3 length: 11
CDR3 protein: SAETSGRYEQY

J gene: TRBJ2-3
clone size: once
V gene: TRBV7-2
CDR3 length: 11
CDR3 protein: ASGMASTDTQY